A selection of T cell receptor beta chains follows, all from one sample in a study of CD8 T cells in Susac syndrome. TCRdb used MiXCR to reprocess the immunoSEQ multiplex PCR reads, holding one entry per CDR3 protein. Of approximately 300,000 distinct CDR3 sequences listed, 70% to 90% are singletons. Sample: CD8+ T cells from PBMCs. Every receptor here comes from a human donor with multiple sclerosis. The CDR3 runs from the conserved cysteine through the conserved F or W. The order of the fields is CDR3 protein, CDR3 DNA, clone size, D gene, J gene, V gene. A D gene is named only where the DNA matches it firmly. For some rows the clone size is stated as once, few or many, or as a class when expanded; others skip it.

CDR3: CASSRSIAGGPETQYF; DNA: TGTGCCAGCAGCCGATCTATAGCGGGAGGGCCTGAGACCCAGTACTTC; size: NA; D: TRBD2; J: TRBJ2-5; V: TRBV4-2
CDR3: CASSMTETGELLF; DNA: TGTGCCAGCAGTATGACAGAGACCGGGGAGCTGTTATTT; size: NA; D: NA; J: TRBJ2-2; V: TRBV12-3/TRBV12-4
CDR3: CASSLFLSRGRETQYF; DNA: TGTGCCAGCAGCTTGTTCCTTAGCAGGGGGCGGGAGACCCAGTACTTC; size: NA; D: TRBD1; J: TRBJ2-5; V: TRBV5-4
CDR3: CASSAPLVADTQYF; DNA: TGTGCCAGCAGCGCCCCCCTGGTAGCAGATACGCAGTATTTT; size: NA; D: NA; J: TRBJ2-3; V: TRBV9
CDR3: CASSLVREQFF; DNA: TGTGCCAGCAGCTTGGTTCGGGAGCAGTTCTTC; size: NA; D: NA; J: TRBJ2-1; V: TRBV5-6
CDR3: CASRMGAEQYF; DNA: TGTGCCAGCAGGATGGGGGCCGAGCAGTACTTC; size: NA; D: NA; J: TRBJ2-7; V: TRBV2
CDR3: CASRRHNGDNEQFF; DNA: TGTGCCAGCAGGCGACATAACGGTGACAATGAGCAGTTCTTC; size: NA; D: NA; J: TRBJ2-1; V: TRBV9
CDR3: CSASADHEQYF; DNA: TGCAGTGCTAGTGCAGACCACGAGCAGTACTTC; size: NA; D: NA; J: TRBJ2-7; V: TRBV20-1
CDR3: CASSPASSYGYTF; DNA: TGTGCCAGCAGCCCGGCGAGTTCCTATGGCTACACCTTC; size: once; D: NA; J: TRBJ1-2; V: TRBV6-2/TRBV6-3
CDR3: CASSKLPSGRVGSYEQYF; DNA: TGCGCCAGCAGCAAACTACCTAGCGGGAGGGTGGGGTCCTACGAGCAGTACTTC; size: NA; D: TRBD2; J: TRBJ2-7; V: TRBV23-1
CDR3: CASSPPSSAEQFF; DNA: TGTGCCAGCTCACCACCGTCTAGTGCTGAGCAGTTCTTC; size: NA; D: NA; J: TRBJ2-1; V: TRBV18
CDR3: CATSNRWESNQPQHF; DNA: TGTGCCACCAGCAACCGTTGGGAGAGCAATCAGCCCCAGCATTTT; size: once; D: NA; J: TRBJ1-5; V: TRBV15
CDR3: CASTAGASNEQFF; DNA: TGTGCCAGCACAGCGGGAGCTAGTAATGAGCAGTTCTTC; size: NA; D: TRBD2; J: TRBJ2-1; V: TRBV9
CDR3: CASSSGTGGSLYNEQFF; DNA: TGTGCCAGCAGCTCCGGGACAGGGGGCTCGCTTTACAATGAGCAGTTCTTC; size: NA; D: TRBD1; J: TRBJ2-1; V: TRBV28
CDR3: CASSPGTGHQPQHF; DNA: TGTGCCAGCAGCCCCGGGACAGGCCATCAGCCCCAGCATTTT; size: NA; D: TRBD1; J: TRBJ1-5; V: TRBV9
CDR3: CASSYPGQIPRVGAQETQYF; DNA: TGTGCCAGCAGTTACCCGGGACAAATTCCACGGGTTGGTGCCCAAGAGACCCAGTACTTC; size: few; D: NA; J: TRBJ2-5; V: TRBV6-2/TRBV6-3
CDR3: CASSRQNMDEQFF; DNA: TGTGCCAGCAGCCGACAAAACATGGATGAGCAGTTCTTC; size: NA; D: NA; J: TRBJ2-1; V: TRBV7-9
CDR3: CASSPGSRSYEQYF; DNA: TGTGCCAGCAGCCCCGGGTCGCGGAGCTACGAGCAGTACTTC; size: once; D: NA; J: TRBJ2-7; V: TRBV5-6
CDR3: CSARDLQLAGEAGELFF; DNA: TGCAGTGCTAGAGATCTCCAGCTAGCGGGAGAGGCCGGGGAGCTGTTTTTT; size: NA; D: TRBD2; J: TRBJ2-2; V: TRBV20-1
CDR3: CSAKLGDQPQHF; DNA: TGCAGTGCTAAGCTCGGCGATCAGCCCCAGCATTTT; size: NA; D: NA; J: TRBJ1-5; V: TRBV20-1
CDR3: CASSLFLTSGSRDF; DNA: TGTGCCAGCAGTTTATTCCTGACTAGCGGGAGTAGGGACTTC; size: NA; D: TRBD2; J: TRBJ2-7; V: TRBV6-5
CDR3: CASSDGSGTSHNEQFF; DNA: TGTGCCAGCAGTGATGGTAGCGGGACATCCCACAATGAGCAGTTCTTC; size: NA; D: TRBD2; J: TRBJ2-1; V: TRBV25-1
CDR3: CASSQEGTTVYNEQFF; DNA: TGTGCCAGCAGCCAAGAGGGGACTACGGTCTACAATGAGCAGTTCTTC; size: NA; D: TRBD2; J: TRBJ2-1; V: TRBV3-1
CDR3: CASRTRAFSYEQYF; DNA: TGTGCCAGCAGAACCAGGGCTTTTTCCTACGAGCAGTACTTC; size: NA; D: NA; J: TRBJ2-7; V: TRBV28
CDR3: CSGHRLEDGYTF; DNA: TGCAGCGGCCACCGACTGGAAGATGGCTACACCTTC; size: NA; D: NA; J: TRBJ1-2; V: TRBV29-1
CDR3: CASNSGAAVRFF; DNA: TGTGCCAGCAATAGCGGGGCGGCCGTTCGGTTCTTC; size: once; D: TRBD2; J: TRBJ2-1; V: TRBV3-1
CDR3: CASSEAVGGRYSNQPQHF; DNA: TGTGCCAGCAGTGAAGCGGTTGGGGGTCGGTATAGCAATCAGCCCCAGCATTTT; size: NA; D: NA; J: TRBJ1-5; V: TRBV2
CDR3: CASSTISASLSPGELFF; DNA: TGTGCCAGTAGTACGATTTCGGCTAGCTTAAGTCCCGGGGAGCTGTTTTTT; size: NA; D: NA; J: TRBJ2-2; V: TRBV19